This T cell receptor (beta chain) derives from a study of T cells in Graves' hyperthyroidism and ophthalmopathy (dated by TCRdb to between 2017 and 2020). With respect to the entire study: Peripheral blood samples were taken at the time of initial diagnosis, prior to any treatment. A discovery cohort of around 100 patients, 43 with Graves' ophthalmopathy and fewer than 65 with stable Graves' hyperthyroidism, was used to find distinguishing TCR V-J signatures. Whether ophthalmopathy could be predicted prospectively was tested in an independent validation cohort made up of under 20 hyperthyroidism patients plus 17 patients who later progressed to ophthalmopathy. The roughly 91 discovery patients were randomly divided into training and test sets at a 7:3 ratio. The study also compared thyroid tissue and blood T-cell repertoires from more than 5 Graves' hyperthyroidism patients. After blood sampling, hyperthyroidism patients were treated with methimazole at a starting dose of 30 mg daily, and ophthalmopathy patients were treated with high-dose intravenous methylprednisolone. According to the paper, TCR Vbeta CDR3 sequencing was carried out on approximately 140 peripheral blood samples, which came from around 43 ophthalmopathy, 75 to 80 hyperthyroidism and roughly 17 progressor patients. Summary of the overall study and its limitations: Sample size was not statistically predetermined, and blinding of investigators to group allocation was not performed. During validation, the model predicted progression to ophthalmopathy a median of about 6.3 months ahead of onset, with roughly 65% sensitivity and 72% to 80% specificity. Blood samples also contained most of the expanded thyroid clonotypes (frequency above 0.001), which suggests that blood repertoires may reflect thyroid immune responses. A 13 V-J signature model separated ophthalmopathy from stable hyperthyroidism, with just over 85% sensitivity and 81% to 83% specificity in cross-validation and 80%/75% in testing.

The cysteine opens and the phenylalanine closes a CDR3 of 15 amino acids. Only the CDR3 DNA stays, 45 bases, in frame from base 1. V loses 4 bases, J loses 3 bases, and the germline ends lie 15 bases apart. In the germline V gene, CDR1 corresponds to MDHEN and CDR2 to SYDVKM. Amplification of TCR beta CDR3 regions was carried out from RNA transcripts. The TCR CDR3 was subjected to a first round of RT-PCR using the HTBI primer set and the Qiagen OneStep RT-PCR kit. The libraries were constructed in a second round of multiplex PCR and then size-selected and purified. Paired-end sequencing of the libraries was performed with 100 bp reads on an Illumina HiSeq2000. As for how the authors treated the data: SOAPnuke was used to process the raw data, throwing out any read that contained adapters or uncalled bases, had a mean Phred below 15, or lacked an exact constant-primer or identifier match. COPE v1.2.5 was used to merge high-quality paired reads, and clonotypes were defined as unique nucleotide sequences. Clonotypes were aligned to IMGT TRBV, TRBD and TRBJ reference segments using MiTCR v1.1. The analysis included only V-J combinations with a frequency above 0.0001, which together covered 99% to 99.2% of the repertoires. The TCS score was defined as F50 (clonal expansion) divided by E x V (chaos), with BLOSUM62-based TCRdist calculated between CDR3 peptides within each V-J. Welch's t-statistics and random forest reduced approximately 520 V-J features to 13, which were used in a naive Bayes classifier (R e1071). TCRdb handled the public reads itself, with Q25 trimming in fastp and clone calling in MiXCR, and kept productive beta chains. Rows merge per CDR3 protein into single entries with the most common DNA and genes. In this record, the V and J calls reflect TCRdb's handling and not the investigators' own analysis. Within this sample are 550,000 to 800,000 distinct CDR3 sequences, with 15% to 20% of them counted one time only. Of the sample, around 15% is held by the ten largest clones.

In regard to this clonotype: Which antigen it targets is not known. The record has no base qualities; no much larger clone is one base away.

Stable Graves' hyperthyroidism was defined as no progression to ophthalmopathy during 18 months of follow-up. Hyperthyroidism patients were aged 18 to 65 years and newly diagnosed, with disease duration of less than 2 months. Any patient with an uncontrolled infection, another autoimmune disease, pregnancy or lactation was excluded. Diagnoses relied on clinical symptoms, serum thyroxine and TRAb, thyroid ultrasound and orbital computed tomography. Ficoll-Paque density gradient centrifugation was used to isolate PBMCs from about 9 ml of fresh peripheral blood. Total RNA was extracted with Trizol reagent, and quality was checked on an Agilent 2100 Bioanalyzer.

This receptor was identified in a man aged 45-65 years with Graves' hyperthyroidism. The chain employs TRBV28 and TRBJ1-1; confidence is insufficient to name the D gene. What was sequenced was blood. The CDR3: CASSSPAAAHTEAFF. At the DNA level, the sequence is TGTGCCAGCAGTTCCCCGGCGGCCGCTCACACTGAAGCTTTCTTT. Full variable domain (CDR3 extended with the reference TRBV28 and TRBJ1-1 proteins): DVKVTQSSRYLVKRTGEKVFLECVQDMDHENMFWYRQDPGLGLRLIYFSYDVKMKEKGDIPEGYSVSREKKERFSLILESASTNQTSMYLCASSSPAAAHTEAFFGQGTRLTVV.